A selection of T cell receptor beta chains follows, all from one sample in a study of CD8+CD57+ T cells in acquired aplastic anemia. MiXCR, run by TCRdb on the reads, gives a single entry per CDR3 protein. The sample contains 200,000 to 250,000 distinct CDR3 sequences, roughly 33% of which appear only once. Sequencing used sorted CD4+, CD8+, or CD8+CD57+ T cells (not recorded which) from PBMCs. The source of these receptors is a human donor in good health, serving as a control. The CDR3 runs from the conserved cysteine through the conserved F or W. D genes are given only for firm matches. Clone size appears in some rows only: once, few, many, or a class for an expanded clone.

j_call: TRBJ2-7
v_call: TRBV7-9
clone_size: many
d_call: NA
cdr3_nt: TGTGCCAGCAGTCCTAGCCCCGGGGGCGAGCAGTACTTC
cdr3_aa: CASSPSPGGEQYF

j_call: TRBJ2-1
v_call: TRBV24-1
clone_size: many
d_call: TRBD1
cdr3_nt: TGTGCCACCAGTGGCGGACAGGCCTTCTCCTACAATGAGCAGTTCTTC
cdr3_aa: CATSGGQAFSYNEQFF

j_call: TRBJ2-7
v_call: TRBV25-1
clone_size: NA
d_call: TRBD1
cdr3_nt: TGTGCCAGCTCCCCCCTGGGGACAGGTTCCTACGAGCAGTACTTC
cdr3_aa: CASSPLGTGSYEQYF

j_call: TRBJ2-7
v_call: TRBV9
clone_size: NA
d_call: NA
cdr3_nt: TGTGCCAGCAGCGTAGCCGACGAGCAGTACTTC
cdr3_aa: CASSVADEQYF

j_call: TRBJ2-2
v_call: TRBV10-3
clone_size: NA
d_call: TRBD2
cdr3_nt: TGTGCCATCAGTGAGTCTGGCGGGGGAACAACCGGGGAGCTGTTTTTT
cdr3_aa: CAISESGGGTTGELFF

j_call: TRBJ1-2
v_call: TRBV20-1
clone_size: many
d_call: NA
cdr3_nt: TGCAGTGCTAAGATGGTTAGTTCTAACTATGGCTACACCTTC
cdr3_aa: CSAKMVSSNYGYTF

j_call: TRBJ1-1
v_call: TRBV19
clone_size: few
d_call: NA
cdr3_nt: TGTGCCAGTAGTCTTAGGGGGGGGTCTTCGAACACTGAAGCTTTCTTT
cdr3_aa: CASSLRGGSSNTEAFF

j_call: TRBJ2-2
v_call: TRBV7-2
clone_size: NA
d_call: NA
cdr3_nt: TGTGCCAGCAGCTTAGTTGGTTTGAACACCGGGGAGCTGTTTTTT
cdr3_aa: CASSLVGLNTGELFF

j_call: TRBJ2-1
v_call: TRBV4-2
clone_size: NA
d_call: TRBD2
cdr3_nt: TGTGCCAGCAGCCCAGCGGGAGAAATGGGTAATGAGCAGTTCTTC
cdr3_aa: CASSPAGEMGNEQFF

j_call: TRBJ1-6
v_call: TRBV20-1
clone_size: NA
d_call: NA
cdr3_nt: TGCAGTGTCGGCAGAGTTAATTCACCCCTCCACTTT
cdr3_aa: CSVGRVNSPLHF

j_call: TRBJ2-5
v_call: TRBV20-1
clone_size: NA
d_call: NA
cdr3_nt: TGCAGTGCTGACATGGGCGGAGAGACCCAGTACTTC
cdr3_aa: CSADMGGETQYF

j_call: TRBJ2-7
v_call: TRBV12-3/TRBV12-4
clone_size: few
d_call: NA
cdr3_nt: TGTGCCAGCAGTTTAGTGAGGGTCGGAAGCTCCTACGAGCAGTACTTC
cdr3_aa: CASSLVRVGSSYEQYF

j_call: TRBJ2-2
v_call: TRBV2
clone_size: NA
d_call: NA
cdr3_nt: TGTGCCAGCAGTGAAGTCCGGGTTTCGAACACCGGGGAGCTGTTTTTT
cdr3_aa: CASSEVRVSNTGELFF

j_call: TRBJ1-2
v_call: TRBV3-1
clone_size: NA
d_call: TRBD1
cdr3_nt: TGTGCCAGCAGCCAAGGGTTAACAGGGGGCGGCAGTTATGGCTACACCTTC
cdr3_aa: CASSQGLTGGGSYGYTF

j_call: TRBJ2-2
v_call: TRBV6-1
clone_size: few
d_call: TRBD1
cdr3_nt: TGTGCCAGCGACAGGGAAAGAGTCACCGGGGAGCTGTTTTTT
cdr3_aa: CASDRERVTGELFF

j_call: TRBJ1-2
v_call: TRBV10-1
clone_size: many
d_call: NA
cdr3_nt: TGCGCCAGCAGTGTAGTTTGGACAGCTAACTATGGCTACACCTTC
cdr3_aa: CASSVVWTANYGYTF

j_call: TRBJ2-3
v_call: TRBV29-1
clone_size: many
d_call: NA
cdr3_nt: TGCAGCGGTATGTTGAACACAGATACGCAGTATTTT
cdr3_aa: CSGMLNTDTQYF

j_call: TRBJ2-1
v_call: TRBV20-1
clone_size: many
d_call: NA
cdr3_nt: TGCAGTGCTTACGACCGGACTACTCAGTTCTTC
cdr3_aa: CSAYDRTTQFF

j_call: TRBJ2-5
v_call: TRBV6-1
clone_size: few
d_call: TRBD1
cdr3_nt: TGTGCCAGCAGTCTGACAGGGATGGAGACCCAGTACTTC
cdr3_aa: CASSLTGMETQYF

j_call: TRBJ1-2
v_call: TRBV3-1
clone_size: NA
d_call: TRBD1
cdr3_nt: TGTGCCAGCAGCCAAGATTGGAGTGGAGGACAGGGGGATAACTATGGCTACACCTTC
cdr3_aa: CASSQDWSGGQGDNYGYTF

j_call: TRBJ2-5
v_call: TRBV7-7
clone_size: NA
d_call: NA
cdr3_nt: TGTGCCAGCAGCTTAGGGAGCCAAGAGACCCAGTACTTC
cdr3_aa: CASSLGSQETQYF

j_call: TRBJ1-4
v_call: TRBV2
clone_size: many
d_call: NA
cdr3_nt: TGTGCCAGCAGTGAATCCTCAGCTGAAAAACTGTTTTTT
cdr3_aa: CASSESSAEKLFF

j_call: TRBJ1-5
v_call: TRBV6-1
clone_size: NA
d_call: NA
cdr3_nt: TGTGCCAGCAGTGGGCAGAATCAGCCCCAGCATTTT
cdr3_aa: CASSGQNQPQHF

j_call: TRBJ1-5
v_call: TRBV10-3
clone_size: NA
d_call: NA
cdr3_nt: TGTGCCAGCAGTGAAGACGAGCGGGCGGATACAAATCAGCCCCAGCATTTT
cdr3_aa: CASSEDERADTNQPQHF

j_call: TRBJ2-7
v_call: TRBV5-1
clone_size: many
d_call: TRBD2
cdr3_nt: TGCGCCAGCAGCTTGGCCACTAGCGGCCCCTCCTACGAGCAGTACTTC
cdr3_aa: CASSLATSGPSYEQYF

j_call: TRBJ2-3
v_call: TRBV25-1
clone_size: NA
d_call: NA
cdr3_nt: TGTGCCAGCAGTGCTCGGACGGACACAGATACGCAGTATTTT
cdr3_aa: CASSARTDTDTQYF